This T cell receptor (beta chain) was sequenced during a study of Graves' ophthalmopathy and Graves' hyperthyroidism. At the level of the study: A follow-up of 18 months without ophthalmopathy meant that hyperthyroidism was stable.

V lost 4 bases to trimming and J lost 4 bases; unmatched junction nucleotides: 5. CDR3 size: 17 residues. The germline gives CDR1 MNHEY, CDR2 SVGEGT. Comments on this clonotype: The antigen is undetermined.

Study findings and constraints: Blood also contained most of the expanded thyroid clonotypes above 0.001 frequency.

RNA transcripts served as template for amplifying TCR beta CDR3 sequences. HTBI primers were employed in first-round RT-PCR, then a second-round multiplex PCR followed. TCRdb used MiXCR to reprocess the multiplex PCR reads, holding one entry per CDR3 protein. There are more than 1,000,000 distinct CDR3 sequences in the sample; approximately 35% occur only once, and roughly 11% lies in the top ten. The chain couples TRBV6-2 or TRBV6-3 to TRBJ2-2; 14 nucleotides agree with TRBD2. The material sequenced was peripheral blood or thyroid tissue (not recorded which). The clonotype originates from an adult man with Graves' hyperthyroidism. The CDR3 region has the DNA TGTGCCAGCAGTTTGGGACTAGCGGGAGAACGCACCGGGGAGCTGTTTTTT. Protein: CASSLGLAGERTGELFF.